These 22 T cell receptor beta chains came from one sample sequenced in a study of blood T cell repertoires in COVID-19. Sequenced by immunoSEQ multiplex PCR; TCRdb stores in-frame clones only, minus some. The data contain 200,000 to 300,000 clones, around 87% of them singletons. The sample consisted of peripheral blood. The receptors stem from a woman aged 50 to 60 with acute or convalescent COVID-19.

CDR3 sequence (DNA): TGTGCCAGCTCGGCGGGAGCGGGCAATGAGCAGTTCTTC. Protein sequence: CASSAGAGNEQFF. The chain couples TRBV18 to TRBJ2-1, with 7 bases fitting TRBD2. After removal of 6 bases from V and 6 bases from J, the junction contained 5 bases not matched to a gene. The CDR3 runs 13 residues. Germline values: CDR1 KGHSH, CDR2 LQKENI. The full variable domain, its missing parts supplied by reference TRBV18 and TRBJ2-1, is NAGVMQNPRHLVRRRGQEARLRCSPMKGHSHVYWYRQLPEEGLKFMVYLQKENIIDESGMPKERFSAEFPKEGPSILRIQQVVRGDSAAYFCASSAGAGNEQFFGPGTRLTVL.

The rearrangement links TRBV27 to TRBJ2-7, with 7 nucleotides matching TRBD1. The J segment lost 2 bases and the V segment lost 2 bases, leaving 6 bases of the junction unmatched. Germline V gene data show CDR1 as MNHEY and CDR2 as SMNVEV (reference sequence). The CDR3 spans 15 residues. In DNA form, the CDR3 reads TGTGCCAGCAGTTTAAGGGGGCAGGGCCCCTACGAGCAGTACTTC. This translates into CASSLRGQGPYEQYF.

V and J are TRBV7-3 and TRBJ2-1, with 8 bases aligning to TRBD2. The CDR3 sequence is 14 residues long. Germline trimming cut 5 bases from V and 16 bases from J; bases unmatched to any gene: 16. Germline V gene sequence: CDR1 SGHTA, CDR2 FQGTGA. The DNA for the CDR3 is TGTGCCAGCAGCCCCAGTGCCACCGGGACTAGGCCCTTCTTC. Amino acids: CASSPSATGTRPFF.

The chain uses TRBV7-4 and TRBJ2-3, with 8 bases aligning to TRBD2. The CDR3 extends over 16 amino acids. V shed 0 bases, J shed 2 bases, and the junction held 4 bases outside the gene matches. Germline loops: CDR1 SGHVT, CDR2 SQSDAQ. The CDR3 region has the DNA TGTGCCAGCAGCTTAGCCTCTAGCGGGTACACAGATACGCAGTATTTT. This codes for CASSLASSGYTDTQYF.

The V gene is TRBV5-6, the J gene TRBJ2-7; 9 bases agree with TRBD1. Trimming cost V 4 bases and J 5 bases; bases outside gene matches: 10. The CDR3 totals 15 residues. The germline V gene has CDR1 SGHDT and CDR2 YYEEEE. CDR3 sequence (DNA): TGTGCCAGCAGCCCCCGCGGGACAGGGCTAAACGAGCAGTACTTC. This codes for CASSPRGTGLNEQYF.

V gene TRBV28 combines with J gene TRBJ1-6, with TRBD1 identical over 7 bases. Trimming took 7 bases from V and 6 from J; bases not matched to a gene: 12. Germline V gives CDR1 MDHEN, CDR2 SYDVKM. CDR3 length: 16 amino acids. In nucleotides, the CDR3 is TGTGCCAGCACCCCTCCAGGGGACAGACTTAATTCACCCCTCCACTTT. Its translation is CASTPPGDRLNSPLHF. Complete variable domain (other parts from reference TRBV28 and TRBJ1-6): DVKVTQSSRYLVKRTGEKVFLECVQDMDHENMFWYRQDPGLGLRLIYFSYDVKMKEKGDIPEGYSVSREKKERFSLILESASTNQTSMYLCASTPPGDRLNSPLHFGNGTRLTVT.

As concerns this clone: Different DNA sequences within this sample yield the same CDR3. CDR3 amino acids: CASSLGREGTGELFF. The DNA for the CDR3 is TGTGCCAGCAGCTTGGGCAGGGAGGGCACCGGGGAGCTGTTTTTT. This chain connects TRBV5-4 to TRBJ2-2; 7 bases line up with TRBD2. The CDR3 consists of 15 residues. The ends lost 0 bases at V and 4 bases at J; junction bases unmatched: 3. Germline V lookup: CDR1 SGHNT, CDR2 YYREEE (reference sequence).

DNA of the CDR3: TGTGCCAGTAGCAAGCGGGAGTATCGGGGAGAGACCCAGTACTTC. It yields the protein CASSKREYRGETQYF. The gene calls are TRBV19 and TRBJ2-5; TRBD2 matches at 8 bases. From germline, CDR1 is LNHDA and CDR2 SQIVND (reference sequence). The CDR3 sequence is 15 residues long. V shed 6 bases, J shed 4 bases, and the junction held 10 bases outside the gene matches.

The chain carries TRBV5-1 and TRBJ2-5; possible D gene TRBD1, 5 bases. This CDR3 has 13 amino acids. The germline V gene encodes CDR1 SGHRS and CDR2 YFSETQ. Trimming left V 5 bases short and J 5 bases short, with 13 bases between. The CDR3 spells CASSPGFLETQYF. As DNA, the CDR3 is TGCGCCAGCAGTCCAGGGTTTTTGGAGACCCAGTACTTC.

The V call is TRBV5-4, the J call TRBJ2-5; tentative D call: TRBD2 (5 bases). Deletions cut 2 bases from V and 1 base from J, with 12 bases between. Per the germline V gene, CDR1 is SGHNT and CDR2 is YYREEE (reference sequence). CDR3 length equals 15 residues. CDR3 coding DNA: TGTGCCAGCAGCTTCCGGGATTTGGGCCAAGAGACCCAGTACTTC. Translated: CASSFRDLGQETQYF.

V and J are TRBV10-3 and TRBJ2-7; possible D gene TRBD2, 5 bases. This CDR3 comprises 14 residues. The germline V and J ends were trimmed by 4 bases and 4 bases, with 14 bases remaining between them. Germline assignment: CDR1 ENHRY and CDR2 SYGVKD. CDR3 bases: TGTGCCATCAGTGGTGACCGCGGGCGATACGAGCAGTACTTC. It codes for CAISGDRGRYEQYF.

As to this clone: Additional DNA sequences in this sample encode the identical CDR3. V and J are TRBV5-1 and TRBJ2-5; 14 nucleotides agree with TRBD2. The CDR3 contains 16 residues. With V trimmed by 0 bases and J by 5 bases, 3 bases remained unmatched. Germline V gene sequence: CDR1 SGHRS, CDR2 YFSETQ. This CDR3 reads CASSLGLAGGPETQYF. The CDR3 nucleotides are TGCGCCAGCAGCTTGGGACTAGCGGGAGGGCCTGAGACCCAGTACTTC.

The genes are TRBV6-5 and TRBJ1-3, with D tentatively TRBD1 (6 bases). Germline V gene sequence: CDR1 MNHEY, CDR2 SVGAGI. CDR3 length equals 14 residues. The V end lost 5 bases, the J end lost 9 bases, and 17 bases lay between the germline ends. The CDR3 loop reads CASSPTGPGGTIYF. CDR3 nucleotide sequence: TGTGCCAGCAGTCCAACAGGGCCGGGGGGCACCATATATTTT.

The chain links TRBV4-2 to TRBJ2-7; 13 bases are a match to TRBD2. CDR3 length: 15 amino acids. V shed 4 bases and J 3 bases; nucleotides not matched to a gene: 3. Germline assignment: CDR1 LGHNA and CDR2 YNFKEQ. The CDR3: CASSLRTSGSYEQYF. Written as DNA, the CDR3 is TGTGCCAGCAGCCTGAGGACTAGCGGGAGCTACGAGCAGTACTTC.

The chain recombines TRBV10-3 with TRBJ2-7; 11 bases map to TRBD2. From germline, CDR1 is ENHRY and CDR2 SYGVKD. The CDR3 has 14 residues. Germline trimming cut 5 bases from V and 5 bases from J; bases unmatched to any gene: 5. CDR3: CAISLAGGTDEQYF. CDR3 nucleotide sequence: TGTGCCATCAGTTTAGCGGGAGGGACTGACGAGCAGTACTTC.

The rearrangement links TRBV5-1 to TRBJ2-1; a possible D gene is TRBD2 (6 bases). Deletions cut 2 bases from V and 3 bases from J, with 15 bases between. CDR1 SGHRS and CDR2 YFSETQ come from the germline V gene. The CDR3 is 16 residues long. In DNA, the CDR3 is TGCGCCAGCAGCTTAACCGGGACTCAATACTACAATGAGCAGTTCTTC. Encoded protein: CASSLTGTQYYNEQFF.

This clone occurred once. The V gene is TRBV18, the J gene TRBJ2-1; the match to TRBD2 covers 7 bases. Trimming removed 2 bases from V and 2 bases from J; junction bases left unmatched: 3. The CDR3 loop spans 15 amino acids. Germline-derived CDR1 and CDR2 are KGHSH and LQKENI. The CDR3 DNA sequence: TGTGCCAGCTCACCAATGGGAGGGCCCTACAATGAGCAGTTCTTC. Encoded protein: CASSPMGGPYNEQFF.

This sequence joins TRBV28 and TRBJ1-3; a weak D match, TRBD1 (6 bases). Germline CDR1 reads MDHEN; CDR2 reads SYDVKM. Trimming cost V 4 bases and J 3 bases, with 16 bases left between them. The CDR3 totals 16 residues. The CDR3 sequence is CASSSIPGVYGNTIYF. The CDR3 DNA is TGTGCCAGCAGTTCGATACCAGGGGTGTATGGAAACACCATATATTTT.

This chain uses TRBV15 with TRBJ2-1; D remains unclear. The germline gives CDR1 LNHNV, CDR2 YYDKDF (reference sequence). The CDR3 consists of 14 residues. Trimming left V 1 base short and J 2 bases short, with 6 bases between. CDR3 amino acids: CATSRAGAYNEQFF. The CDR3 DNA follows: TGTGCCACCAGCAGAGCGGGTGCCTACAATGAGCAGTTCTTC.

This clone was observed a handful of times. The chain has TRBV10-3 and TRBJ2-2, with D perhaps matching TRBD2 (6 bases). V was cut by 7 bases and J by 5 bases, with 8 bases left in between. The CDR3 totals 12 residues. Germline CDR1 reads ENHRY; CDR2 reads SYGVKD. The CDR3 loop reads CAITLATGELFF. In DNA form, the CDR3 reads TGTGCCATCACGCTAGCGACCGGGGAGCTGTTTTTT.

V and J are TRBV5-1 and TRBJ2-3, with D hard to call. With 7 bases removed from V and 5 bases from J, the gap between germline ends came to 14 bases. The CDR3 is 13 residues long. CDR1 is SGHRS and CDR2 is YFSETQ in the germline V gene. The CDR3 nucleotides read TGCGCCAGCCAGGCCTCGCCAGGAGATACGCAGTATTTT. This gives the protein CASQASPGDTQYF.

The chain employs TRBV5-1 and TRBJ2-1; D is possibly TRBD2 (6 bases). V lost 7 bases to trimming and J lost 0 bases, with 11 bases between them. From germline, CDR1 is SGHRS and CDR2 YFSETQ. The CDR3 spans 14 residues. CDR3 DNA: TGCGCCAGCGGGGACTCGAGCTCCTACAATGAGCAGTTCTTC. Translated, it gives CASGDSSSYNEQFF.